The T cell receptor (beta chain) under discussion was sequenced for a study of blood T cells in healthy people across ages. This clonotype was detected ten times or more. What it binds is not known. General study findings and limits: CMV infection status of these donors was not known. Diversity estimated from one million T cells was considered an underestimate.

With V trimmed by 5 bases and J by 0 bases, 2 bases remained unmatched. Germline V lookup: CDR1 MNHEY, CDR2 SVGEGT. The CDR3 sequence is 16 residues long. Whenever a sample was processed, at least 6 million PBMCs were isolated. The amount of total RNA extracted per sample was at least 5.5 micrograms. For the second PCR, which ran for roughly 6 to 11 cycles, a sample-barcoded 5' primer and a J-beta primer mix were used. TCRdb redid the calling of the 5' RACE reads with MiXCR, one entry per CDR3 protein. The data show about 810,000 distinct CDR3 sequences, under 40% seen once. The origin of this receptor is a man aged 18-30 years in good health. The chain joins TRBV6-2 or TRBV6-3 to TRBJ2-3; TRBD2 matches at 13 bases. Sample: blood. The CDR3 sequence: CASSRLAGGSTDTQYF. The CDR3 nucleotides are TGTGCCAGCAGTCGACTAGCGGGGGGTAGCACAGATACGCAGTATTTT.